Below, one TCR beta chain is given with its context. These data are taken from a study of T cell responses to AZD1222 COVID-19 vaccine. The repertoire was sequenced with immunoSEQ multiplex PCR; TCRdb's copy has only in-frame clones and lacks some. This sample has about 170,000 clones, with around 90% found just once. This clonotype was sampled from an adult in good health. The material sequenced was peripheral blood, taken on day 0 of AZD1222 vaccination.

The CDR3 region is CASSGNSYEQYF. The CDR3 bases are TGTGCCAGCAGCGGAAATTCCTACGAGCAGTACTTC. This chain uses TRBV2 with TRBJ2-7; D unclear. CDR1 and CDR2 from the germline V gene are SNHLY and FYNNEI. CDR3 length: 12 amino acids. The germline V and J ends were trimmed by 6 bases and 1 base, with 7 bases remaining between them.